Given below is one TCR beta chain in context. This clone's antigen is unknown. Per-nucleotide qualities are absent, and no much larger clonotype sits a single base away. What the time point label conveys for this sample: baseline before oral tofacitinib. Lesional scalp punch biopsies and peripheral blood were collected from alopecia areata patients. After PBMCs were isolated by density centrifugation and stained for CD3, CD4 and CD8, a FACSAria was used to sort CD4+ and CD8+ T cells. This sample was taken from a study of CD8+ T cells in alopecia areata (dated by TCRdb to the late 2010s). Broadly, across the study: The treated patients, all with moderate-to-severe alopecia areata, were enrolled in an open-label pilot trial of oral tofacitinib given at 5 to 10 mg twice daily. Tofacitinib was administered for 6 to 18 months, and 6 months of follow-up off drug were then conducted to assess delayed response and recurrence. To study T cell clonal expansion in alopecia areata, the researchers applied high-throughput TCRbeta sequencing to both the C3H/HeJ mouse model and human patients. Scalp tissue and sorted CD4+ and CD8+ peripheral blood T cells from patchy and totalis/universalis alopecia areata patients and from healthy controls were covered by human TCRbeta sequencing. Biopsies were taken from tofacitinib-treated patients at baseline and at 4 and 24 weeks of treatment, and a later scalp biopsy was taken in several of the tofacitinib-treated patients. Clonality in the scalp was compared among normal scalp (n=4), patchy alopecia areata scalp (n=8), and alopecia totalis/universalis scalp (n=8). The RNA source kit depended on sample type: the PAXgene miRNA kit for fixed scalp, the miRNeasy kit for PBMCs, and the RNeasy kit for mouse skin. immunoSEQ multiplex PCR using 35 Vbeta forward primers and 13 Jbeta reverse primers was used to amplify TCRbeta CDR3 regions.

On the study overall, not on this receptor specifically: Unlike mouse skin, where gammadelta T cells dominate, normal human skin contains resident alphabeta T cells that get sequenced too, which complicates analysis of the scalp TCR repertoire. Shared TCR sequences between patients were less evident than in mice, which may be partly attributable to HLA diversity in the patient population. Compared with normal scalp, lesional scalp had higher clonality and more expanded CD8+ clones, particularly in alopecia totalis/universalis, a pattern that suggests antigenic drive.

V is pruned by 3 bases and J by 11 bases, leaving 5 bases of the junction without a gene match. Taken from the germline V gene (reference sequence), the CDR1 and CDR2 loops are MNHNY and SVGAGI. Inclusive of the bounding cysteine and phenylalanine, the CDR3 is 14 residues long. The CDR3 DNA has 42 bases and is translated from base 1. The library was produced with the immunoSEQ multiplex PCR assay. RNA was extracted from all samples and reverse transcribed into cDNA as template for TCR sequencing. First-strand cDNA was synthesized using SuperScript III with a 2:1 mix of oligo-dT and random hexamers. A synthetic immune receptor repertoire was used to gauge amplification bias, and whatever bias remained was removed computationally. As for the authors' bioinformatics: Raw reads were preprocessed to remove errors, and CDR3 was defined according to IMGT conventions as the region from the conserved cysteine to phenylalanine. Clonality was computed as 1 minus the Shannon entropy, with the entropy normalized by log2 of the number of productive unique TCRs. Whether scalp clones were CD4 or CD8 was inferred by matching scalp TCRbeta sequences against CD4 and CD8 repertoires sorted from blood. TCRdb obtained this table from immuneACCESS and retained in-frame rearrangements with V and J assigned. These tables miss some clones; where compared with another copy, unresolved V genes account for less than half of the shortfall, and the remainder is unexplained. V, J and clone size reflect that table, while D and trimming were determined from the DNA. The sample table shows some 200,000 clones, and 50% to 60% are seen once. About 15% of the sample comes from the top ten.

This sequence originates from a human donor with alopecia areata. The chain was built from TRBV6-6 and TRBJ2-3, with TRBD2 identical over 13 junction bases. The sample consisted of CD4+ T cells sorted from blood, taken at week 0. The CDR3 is CASSYGTSGVVQYF. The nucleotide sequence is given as TGTGCCAGCAGTTATGGGACTAGCGGGGTGGTGCAGTATTTT.